This T cell receptor (beta chain) came from a study of cytomegalovirus exposure and HLA in healthy donors. Study-level points and caveats: In a later analysis, CMV-associated beta chains were mostly HLA-associated, it appeared. The study labeled more than 150 TCR beta chains cytomegalovirus-associated. Analysis performed later found 16,951 TCR beta sequences associated with HLA alleles at 0.05 false discovery rate. Reports indicated that the classifier achieved high specificity and sensitivity in diagnosing cytomegalovirus status.

With respect to this clone: Its antigen remains unidentified.

Germline loops: CDR1 MDHEN, CDR2 SYDVKM. There are 16 residues in the CDR3. Trimming at V came to 3 bases and at J to 5 bases, leaving 8 bases not matched to a gene. PCR involved 60 Vbeta and 13 Jbeta primers. This table comes from immunoSEQ multiplex PCR, and its TCRdb copy is limited to in-frame clones, with some not included. The table shows approximately 90,000 clones, with approximately 7.6% occurring only once. The chain combines TRBV28 with TRBJ2-1; 9 bases map to TRBD1. The TCR originated in a man between 45 and 60 years old in good health and CMV-seronegative. Sequenced material: PBMCs. The CDR3 DNA sequence: TGTGCCAGCAGTTTCCCCGGGACAGGGACTAACAATGAGCAGTTCTTC. Its protein is CASSFPGTGTNNEQFF.